This T cell receptor beta chain was found in a study of blood T cell repertoires in COVID-19. Study overall: PBMCs, B-cell-depleted T cells, or T cells were the source of the cDNA or gDNA that made up the material.

CDR1 is SGHRS, CDR2 YFSETQ, per germline. CDR3 length: 14 residues. Trimming cost V 3 bases and J 4 bases, with 13 bases left between them. In the original workflow: From reference gene primer amplification, estimates of nucleated cell counts were derived. Assay used: immunoSEQ multiplex PCR; TCRdb lists only in-frame clones, some missing. V and J calls and clone size are copied from that table; D and trimming were computed from the DNA. The sample consists of about 270,000 clones, 70% to 90% of them appearing once. The chain has TRBV5-1 and TRBJ2-5; a weak D match, TRBD2 (7 bases). Sequencing input: peripheral blood. The sequence came from a woman in her seventies with acute or convalescent COVID-19. The CDR3 here is CASSSGGPGETQYF. As DNA, the CDR3 is TGCGCCAGCAGCTCCGGGGGGCCAGGAGAGACCCAGTACTTC.